This T cell receptor beta chain originates from a study of regulatory T cells in long-lasting Graves disease. The germline V gene encodes CDR1 SNHLY and CDR2 FYNNEI. The junction had 8 bases not matched to a gene; V was cut back by 9 bases and J by 6 bases. This CDR3 is built from 14 residues. Time point specified: newly diagnosed GD, antithyroid drugs for less than 3 months. Following extraction of RNA from PBMCs, that RNA was used to make the TCR library. Study-wide points: Thyroid tissue was not sampled; only peripheral blood was. Segments TRBV28, TRBJ1-2 and TRBJ2-5 showed preferential usage in persistent disease.

With iRepertoire HTBI primers and Arm-PCR of CDR3 regions, TCR beta libraries were built. A single record per CDR3 protein comes from TCRdb applying MiXCR to the multiplex PCR reads. The table records 450,000 to 700,000 distinct CDR3 sequences, about 13% of them present only once. For this clonotype: As yet, its antigen is unknown.

The sample was also reused in another study, on T cells in Graves' hyperthyroidism and ophthalmopathy. This second study says: Graves' hyperthyroidism was deemed stable absent ophthalmopathy progression within 18 months. TCR CDR3 regions were first amplified by RT-PCR with HTBI primers.

This receptor was identified in a man between 25 and 39 years old with Graves disease. This material consisted of peripheral blood mononuclear cells (PBMCs), taken at new diagnosis, from a patient treated with antithyroid drugs. The chain recombines TRBV2 with TRBJ2-4; TRBD1 matches 10 bases. This chain's CDR3 is CARDRGPEGNIQYF. CDR3 sequence (DNA): TGTGCCAGAGACAGGGGGCCAGAGGGAAACATTCAGTACTTC.